Shown below are 22 T cell receptor beta chains from a single sample sequenced in a study of human T cells and chemical hapten exposure. Each CDR3 protein gets one entry after TCRdb re-called the RACE reads with MiXCR. The repertoire holds about 360,000 distinct CDR3 sequences, about 4.8% seen once, with under 2.5% in the top ten. Documented time point: patch test 1, 2 weeks after DPC sensitization. Treatment of the sample: therapeutic diphenylcyclopropenone sensitization with weekly scalp DPC. The sample here was whole blood, taken in connection with sensitization to the hapten diphenylcyclopropenone (DPC). Every receptor here comes from a woman in her forties or fifties with alopecia areata. Some clones in this sample may be carry-over from other donors' samples.

The chain links TRBV3-1 to TRBJ2-2, with a weak D call TRBD2 (6 bases). The CDR3 contains 18 residues. V was shortened by 0 bases and J by 0 bases, with 14 bases between the two germline ends. Germline V gives CDR1 LGHDT, CDR2 YNNKEL (reference sequence). CDR3 bases: TGTGCCAGCAGCCAAGAACCTCCGACTAGGACGAACACCGGGGAGCTGTTTTTT. Encoded protein: CASSQEPPTRTNTGELFF. Full variable domain (outside the CDR3, taken from reference TRBV3-1 and TRBJ2-2): DTAVSQTPKYLVTQMGNDKSIKCEQNLGHDTMYWYKQDSKKFLKIMFSYNNKELIINETVPNRFSPKSPDKAHLNLHINSLELGDSAVYFCASSQEPPTRTNTGELFFGEGSRLTVL.

The V and J genes are TRBV18 and TRBJ1-6; D is uncertain. This CDR3 has 13 amino acids. Germline V gene sequence: CDR1 KGHSH, CDR2 LQKENI. V was clipped by 1 base and J by 5 bases, with 3 bases between them. The CDR3 loop is CASSPLHNSPLHF. The CDR3 DNA sequence: TGTGCCAGCTCACCACTTCATAATTCACCCCTCCACTTT.

This clonotype was picked up many times. This chain connects TRBV27 to TRBJ2-7; TRBD2 agrees at 8 bases. From germline, CDR1 is MNHEY and CDR2 SMNVEV (reference sequence). This CDR3 is built from 16 residues. V was clipped by 4 bases and J by 2 bases; unmatched bases: 10. This CDR3 is CASSSYGGDIAYEQYF. CDR3 in DNA: TGTGCCAGCAGTTCTTACGGGGGGGACATAGCCTACGAGCAGTACTTC.

The chain joins TRBV29-1 to TRBJ2-1; D tentatively reads TRBD1 or TRBD2 (6 bases each). Germline CDR1 reads SQVTM; CDR2 reads ANQGSEA. Between the trimmed V and J ends, which lost 3 bases and 9 bases, there was a span of 12 bases. The CDR3 has 12 residues. CDR3 loop: CSVDEGGPEQFF. The CDR3 DNA reads as TGCAGCGTTGATGAGGGGGGCCCTGAGCAGTTCTTC.

This clonotype was seen a handful of times. This chain links TRBV7-2 with TRBJ2-7, with a tentative D call TRBD1 (5 bases). Deletions cut 5 bases from V and 6 bases from J, with 14 bases between. CDR1 is SGHTA and CDR2 is FQGNSA in the germline V gene. The CDR3 is 13 amino acids. In nucleotides, the CDR3 is TGTGCCAGCAGCAGAGACAGTCCCGGCGAGCAGTACTTC. Its translation: CASSRDSPGEQYF.

This clonotype was recorded at least ten times. The chain combines TRBV11-2 with TRBJ2-1; D remains unclear. The CDR3 contains 13 residues. Trimming left V 5 bases short and J 6 bases short, with 11 bases between. CDR1 is SGHAT and CDR2 is FQNNGV in the germline V gene. DNA for the CDR3: TGTGCCAGCAGCCCCGGATTCGCCAATGAGCAGTTCTTC. Residues: CASSPGFANEQFF.

This clonotype was seen a few times. The V and J genes are TRBV4-3 and TRBJ2-7, with 7 bases that match TRBD2. After removal of 1 base from V and 4 bases from J, the junction contained 7 bases not matched to a gene. This CDR3 is built from 15 residues. CDR1 is LGHNA and CDR2 is YSLEER in the germline V gene. CDR3 DNA: TGCGCCAGCAGCCAAGTAGTGAGGGGAGGGTACGAGCAGTACTTC. It is translated as CASSQVVRGGYEQYF.

This clonotype was counted ten times or more. This chain connects TRBV9 to TRBJ2-5; 9 bases align to TRBD2. Germline V gene data show CDR1 as SGDLS and CDR2 as YYNGEE. The ends lost 4 bases at V and 4 bases at J; junction bases unmatched: 5. This CDR3 has 14 amino acids. The CDR3 coding sequence is TGTGCCAGCAGCCGAAGTAGCGGGAGAGAGACCCAGTACTTC. This encodes CASSRSSGRETQYF. Full variable domain (outside the CDR3, taken from reference TRBV9 and TRBJ2-5): DSGVTQTPKHLITATGQRVTLRCSPRSGDLSVYWYQQSLDQGLQFLIQYYNGEERAKGNILERFSAQQFPDLHSELNLSSLELGDSALYFCASSRSSGRETQYFGPGTRLLVL.

This clonotype was counted ten times or more. The V call is TRBV29-1, the J call TRBJ1-1, with unresolved D. Germline CDR1 reads SQVTM; CDR2 reads ANQGSEA. The CDR3 sequence is 12 residues long. V was trimmed by 3 bases and J by 5 bases, leaving 10 bases between them. The CDR3 reads CSVDGQATEAFF. In nucleotides, the CDR3 is TGCAGCGTTGATGGGCAGGCGACTGAAGCTTTCTTT.

This sequence joins TRBV28 and TRBJ1-2, with D unresolved. Germline V lookup: CDR1 MDHEN, CDR2 SYDVKM. The CDR3 runs to 14 residues. Trimming took 4 bases from V and 2 from J, leaving 11 bases between them. The CDR3 loop reads CASSYIAANYGYTF. The DNA of the CDR3 is TGTGCCAGCAGTTATATAGCGGCAAACTATGGCTACACCTTC.

This clonotype was seen at least ten times. The junction departs from the called germline gene at one end, perhaps through a read error. Here the CDR3 reads CASSPDTDTQYF. The CDR3 DNA reads as TGTGCCAGCAGCCCCGACACAGATACGCAGTATTTT. The J gene is TRBJ2-3, the V gene TRBV5-1; D not resolved. The CDR3 loop spans 12 amino acids. The germline CDR1 and CDR2 sequences are SGHRS and YFSETQ.

This clonotype was observed at least ten times. The chain carries TRBV25-1 and TRBJ2-2, with no clear D. Deletions cut 3 bases from V and 2 bases from J, with 10 bases between. From germline, CDR1 is MGHDK and CDR2 SYGVNS. This CDR3 contains 15 residues. CDR3 DNA sequence: TGTGCCAGCAGTGATGTACAAGCTAACACCGGGGAGCTGTTTTTT. This sequence encodes CASSDVQANTGELFF.

The chain is built from TRBV4-2 and TRBJ1-2, with D unresolved. Germline CDR1 is LGHNA and CDR2 is YNFKEQ. Trimming pared 4 bases from V and 4 bases from J, leaving 16 bases between. This CDR3 is 15 amino acids long. The CDR3 loop is CASSPESGQVYGYTF. DNA for the CDR3: TGTGCCAGCAGCCCGGAATCCGGGCAGGTCTATGGCTACACCTTC.

Many counts were recorded for this clonotype. The rearrangement joins TRBV9 to TRBJ2-1, with D uncertain. The V end lost 4 bases, the J end lost 5 bases, and 16 bases lay between the germline ends. This CDR3 comprises 15 residues. CDR1 SGDLS and CDR2 YYNGEE come from the germline V gene. The CDR3 bases are TGTGCCAGCAGCTTCCAAGAGGCCCACAACAATGAGCAGTTCTTC. Translating gives CASSFQEAHNNEQFF. Full variable domain (missing parts from reference TRBV9 and TRBJ2-1): DSGVTQTPKHLITATGQRVTLRCSPRSGDLSVYWYQQSLDQGLQFLIQYYNGEERAKGNILERFSAQQFPDLHSELNLSSLELGDSALYFCASSFQEAHNNEQFFGPGTRLTVL.

This clonotype was found many times. The chain is built from TRBV7-7 and TRBJ2-7; unclear D gene. The CDR3 loop spans 11 amino acids. Germline V gene lookup returns CDR1 SSHAT and CDR2 FNYEAQ (reference sequence). V shed 5 bases and J shed 3 bases, with 5 bases lying between them. CDR3 DNA sequence: TGTGCCAGCAGCGGCAGCTACGAGCAGTACTTC. Protein product: CASSGSYEQYF.

A few counts support this clonotype. V is TRBV12-3 or TRBV12-4 and J is TRBJ1-2, with D tentatively TRBD1 (5 bases). This CDR3 region has 14 residues. V was clipped by 0 bases and J by 2 bases, with 7 bases between them. CDR3 sequence reads: CASSLAAGNYGYTF. The CDR3 DNA follows: TGTGCCAGCAGTTTAGCGGCAGGGAACTATGGCTACACCTTC.

This clonotype has ten or more counts. The chain uses TRBV5-1 and TRBJ2-3; D call uncertain. V was trimmed by 2 bases and J by 2 bases, leaving 12 bases between them. This CDR3 spans 15 amino acids. Germline V gene data show CDR1 as SGHRS and CDR2 as YFSETQ. The CDR3 sequence is CASSLRASITDTQYF. The CDR3 DNA sequence: TGCGCCAGCAGCTTACGGGCATCAATCACAGATACGCAGTATTTT.

This chain links TRBV20-1 with TRBJ2-3, with 9 nucleotides matching TRBD2. The CDR3 consists of 15 residues. The germline CDR1 and CDR2 sequences are DFQATT and SNEGSKA (reference sequence). The junction had 12 bases not matched to a gene; V was cut back by 8 bases and J by 3 bases. For the CDR3, the DNA is TGCAGTTCGTCGGGACTAGCAGCCCTTACAGATACGCAGTATTTT. Translating gives CSSSGLAALTDTQYF.

The chain carries TRBV15 and TRBJ2-1; 7 positions match TRBD1. The J segment lost 9 bases and the V segment lost 0 bases, leaving 2 bases of the junction unmatched. Germline lookup yields CDR1 LNHNV and CDR2 YYDKDF (reference sequence). The CDR3 consists of 13 residues. This CDR3 is CATSRDRQGEQFF. CDR3 sequence (DNA): TGTGCCACCAGCAGAGATCGACAGGGTGAGCAGTTCTTC.

This clonotype was seen at least ten times. In DNA, the CDR3 is TGTGCCAGCACCTGGACAGGAGCCTATGGCTACACCTTC. This gives the protein CASTWTGAYGYTF. The chain is built from TRBV25-1 and TRBJ1-2; 7 bases match TRBD1. Looked up from germline, CDR1 is MGHDK and CDR2 is SYGVNS. Trimming removed 7 bases from V and 4 bases from J; junction bases left unmatched: 6. This CDR3 region has 13 residues.

This clonotype was recorded at least ten times. The rearrangement joins TRBV24-1 to TRBJ2-3; D is possibly TRBD1 (5 bases). V lost 5 bases, J lost 14 bases, and 13 bases lay in between. The CDR3 consists of 11 residues. Per the germline V gene, CDR1 is KGHDR and CDR2 is SFDVKD. CDR3 residues: CATSVGQRTYF. The CDR3 bases are TGTGCCACCAGTGTGGGGCAAAGAACGTATTTT.

This clonotype was seen repeatedly, ten times or more. The V call is TRBV10-2, the J call TRBJ1-2; D remains unclear. CDR3 length equals 15 residues. Germline loops: CDR1 WSHSY, CDR2 SAAADI. V was clipped by 0 bases and J by 4 bases, with 12 bases between them. In DNA form, the CDR3 reads TGCGCCAGCAGTGAGTCGAGCGGCAGTGCCTATGGCTACACCTTC. Its protein is CASSESSGSAYGYTF.